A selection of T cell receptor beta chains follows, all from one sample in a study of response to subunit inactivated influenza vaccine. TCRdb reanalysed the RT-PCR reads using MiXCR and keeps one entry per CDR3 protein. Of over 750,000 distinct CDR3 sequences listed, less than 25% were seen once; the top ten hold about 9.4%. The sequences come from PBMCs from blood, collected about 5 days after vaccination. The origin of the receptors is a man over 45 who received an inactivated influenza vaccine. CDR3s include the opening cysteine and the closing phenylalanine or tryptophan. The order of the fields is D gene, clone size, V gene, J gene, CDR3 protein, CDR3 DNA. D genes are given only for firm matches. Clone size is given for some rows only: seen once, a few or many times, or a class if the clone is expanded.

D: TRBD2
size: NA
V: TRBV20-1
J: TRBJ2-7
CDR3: CSAKAASGTTWGEQYF
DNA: TGCAGTGCAAAAGCTGCCTCCGGGACTACCTGGGGCGAGCAGTACTTC

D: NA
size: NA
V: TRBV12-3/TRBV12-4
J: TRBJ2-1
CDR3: CASSSLIRNEQFF
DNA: TGTGCCAGCAGTTCCTTGATCAGAAATGAGCAGTTCTTC

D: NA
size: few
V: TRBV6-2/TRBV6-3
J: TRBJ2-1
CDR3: CASSYYHEQFF
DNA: TGTGCCAGCAGTTATTACCATGAGCAGTTCTTC

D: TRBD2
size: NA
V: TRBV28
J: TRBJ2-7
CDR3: CASSSLTSGTFF
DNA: TGTGCCAGCAGCTCTTTGACTAGCGGGACCTTCTTC

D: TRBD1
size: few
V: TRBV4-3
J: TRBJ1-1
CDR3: CASSHHRGTEAFF
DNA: TGCGCCAGCAGCCACCACAGGGGAACTGAAGCTTTCTTT

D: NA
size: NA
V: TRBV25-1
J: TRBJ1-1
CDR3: CASVGRFTEAFF
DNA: TGTGCCAGCGTAGGACGGTTCACTGAAGCTTTCTTT

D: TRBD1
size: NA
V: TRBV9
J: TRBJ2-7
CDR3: CASSKSTGSSYEQYF
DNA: TGTGCCAGCAGCAAGTCGACAGGGAGCTCCTACGAGCAGTACTTC

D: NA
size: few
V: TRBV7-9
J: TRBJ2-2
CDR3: CASTPGGLNTGELFF
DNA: TGTGCCAGCACCCCCGGGGGGCTGAACACCGGGGAGCTGTTTTTT

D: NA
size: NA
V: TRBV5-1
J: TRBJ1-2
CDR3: CASSLYPGADGYTF
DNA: TGCGCCAGCAGCTTATATCCGGGGGCCGATGGCTACACCTTC

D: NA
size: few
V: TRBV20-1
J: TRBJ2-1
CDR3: CSARDGAVYNEQFF
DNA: TGCAGTGCTAGAGACGGGGCAGTATACAATGAGCAGTTCTTC

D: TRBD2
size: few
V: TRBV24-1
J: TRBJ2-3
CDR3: CATSTAGGLSDTQYF
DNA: TGTGCCACCAGTACAGCGGGGGGGCTTTCAGATACGCAGTATTTT

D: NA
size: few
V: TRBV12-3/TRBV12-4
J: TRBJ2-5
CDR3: CASRGQLQETQYF
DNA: TGTGCCAGCAGAGGACAGTTACAAGAGACCCAGTACTTC

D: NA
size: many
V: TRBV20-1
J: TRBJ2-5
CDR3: CSAQGATQYF
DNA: TGCAGTGCCCAGGGTGCGACCCAGTACTTC

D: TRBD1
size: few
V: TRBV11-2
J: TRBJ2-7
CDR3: CASIKSGDSTYEQYF
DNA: TGTGCCAGCATCAAGTCAGGGGACAGTACCTACGAGCAGTACTTC

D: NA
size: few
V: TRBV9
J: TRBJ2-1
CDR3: CASSVESGIIAYNEQFF
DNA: TGTGCCAGCAGCGTAGAATCGGGGATCATCGCCTACAATGAGCAGTTCTTC